The clone carrying this TCR beta chain was seen a handful of times. V dropped 3 bases and J dropped 9 bases, with 15 bases sitting between them. This CDR3 is 14 amino acids long. Germline V gives CDR1 LNHDA, CDR2 SQIVND (reference sequence). The data were taken from a study of blood T cell repertoires in COVID-19. The wider study: Whether acute or convalescent, the COVID-19 samples came from the United States, Italy and Spain. T cells, B-cell-depleted T cells, or PBMCs supplied cDNA or gDNA.

Assay: immunoSEQ multiplex PCR; the TCRdb copy retains only in-frame clones and omits some. The repertoire holds around 260,000 clones, over 70% seen once, with roughly 10% in the top ten. Those enrolled in Seattle joined during active infection and were followed longitudinally afterward. This TCR was sampled from a woman in her 70s with COVID-19, enrolled during active disease. Sequenced: peripheral blood. J is TRBJ2-1 and V is TRBV19, with D perhaps TRBD2 (6 bases). The CDR3 loop is CASSITFWGGEQFF. In DNA, the CDR3 is TGTGCCAGTAGTATTACTTTTTGGGGAGGTGAGCAGTTCTTC.